The sequence of this TCR beta chain was determined in a study of blood T cells in healthy people across ages. About the study: Capturing about one barcoded beta molecule per two T cells was achieved by template switching. Study-wide points: More naive CD4+ cells and higher diversity were found in long-lived than in aged donors. It was not possible, with unsorted PBMCs, to conclusively compare naive and antigen-experienced cells.

A sample-barcoded 5' primer and a J-beta primer mix were used in a second PCR of about 7 to 12 cycles. TCRdb analysed the 5' RACE reads with MiXCR anew, one entry per CDR3 protein. This sample yields about 830,000 distinct CDR3 sequences, of which approximately 65% are seen a single time; 25% to 35% belongs to the top ten. As for this clonotype: No antigen is known for it.

Every donor provided ten milliliters of peripheral blood. CDR1 and CDR2 from the germline V gene are SEHNR and FQNEAQ (reference sequence). The CDR3 length is 13 residues. Trimming took off 3 bases at V and 6 bases at J, with 11 bases between the two ends. The sequencing sample was made of blood. The chain joins TRBV7-9 to TRBJ1-2; no reliable D call. This receptor was identified in a man aged 25 to 40 in good health. The CDR3 is CASSFLRRDGYTF. In DNA, the CDR3 is TGTGCCAGCAGCTTTCTTCGACGCGATGGCTACACCTTC.